The 32 T cell receptor beta chains listed next were all sequenced from one sample in a study of radiotherapy plus CTLA-4 blockade in lung cancer. Clones were sequenced by immunoSEQ multiplex PCR, and TCRdb holds only the in-frame ones, with some missing. The table shows 84,000 or so clones, with about 83% occurring only once. This sample comprised peripheral blood, obtained from a patient treated with radiotherapy plus ipilimumab. The receptors stem from a human donor with non-small cell lung cancer that progressed on radiotherapy plus ipilimumab.

With regard to this clone: The same CDR3 arises from other DNA sequences in this sample as well. The V and J genes are TRBV30 and TRBJ2-7, with D uncertain. The CDR3 is made up of 12 amino acids. Germline CDR1 and CDR2: GTSNPN and SVGIG (reference sequence). Deletions cut 2 bases from V and 4 bases from J, with 9 bases between. The CDR3: CAWSPLAYEQYF. Here the CDR3 DNA reads TGTGCCTGGAGTCCACTGGCTTACGAGCAGTACTTC.

The chain uses TRBV6-5 and TRBJ2-2; 7 nucleotides match TRBD2. Germline V CDR1 and CDR2: MNHEY, SVGAGI. The CDR3 totals 15 residues. V lost 5 bases and J lost 5; bases outside the gene matches: 8. This CDR3 is CASSGGSGNTGELFF. Written as DNA, the CDR3 is TGTGCCAGCAGTGGGGGGAGCGGGAATACCGGGGAGCTGTTTTTT.

The V gene is TRBV2, the J gene TRBJ2-7; TRBD2 might be the D (7 bases). Trimming removed 8 bases from V and 3 bases from J, with 14 bases in between. The germline CDR1 and CDR2 sequences are SNHLY and FYNNEI. The CDR3 is 13 residues long. The CDR3 nucleotides are TGTGCCAGCTCGGGGGGCAGGAGCTACGAGCAGTACTTC. Amino acids: CASSGGRSYEQYF. The variable domain in full, with the rest retrieved from reference TRBV2 and TRBJ2-7, is EPEVTQTPSHQVTQMGQEVILRCVPISNHLYFYWYRQILGQKVEFLVSFYNNEISEKSEIFDDQFSVERPDGSNFTLKIRSTKLEDSAMYFCASSGGRSYEQYFGPGTRLTVT.

The CDR3 reads CASSLGTSGRRQETQYF. The CDR3 bases are TGCGCCAGCAGCTTGGGCACTAGCGGGAGAAGGCAAGAGACCCAGTACTTC. The chain couples TRBV5-1 to TRBJ2-5; 11 positions match TRBD2. The CDR3 sequence is 17 residues long. The junction had 6 bases not matched to a gene; V was cut back by 0 bases and J by 2 bases. The germline CDR1 and CDR2 sequences are SGHRS and YFSETQ.

The genes are TRBV6-5 and TRBJ1-5, with TRBD1 matching 7 bases. CDR3 length: 14 amino acids. V shed 5 bases and J 5 bases; nucleotides not matched to a gene: 6. The V gene's germline CDR1 is MNHEY and CDR2 SVGAGI. CDR3 DNA sequence: TGTGCCAGCAGTCGGACAGGACAACATCAGCCCCAGCATTTT. Translated, it gives CASSRTGQHQPQHF.

The chain's CDR3 is CASSAGQVIAVNEQFF. The CDR3 DNA reads as TGTGCCAGCAGCGCTGGACAGGTAATTGCGGTCAATGAGCAGTTCTTC. This rearrangement joins TRBV7-2 to TRBJ2-1; 7 bases map to TRBD1. Germline V lookup: CDR1 SGHTA, CDR2 FQGNSA. V shed 5 bases, J shed 6 bases, and the junction held 13 bases outside the gene matches. This CDR3 is 16 amino acids long.

The genes are TRBV5-1 and TRBJ2-2; 10 bases are shared with TRBD2. V shed 2 bases, J shed 4 bases, and the junction held 5 bases outside the gene matches. Germline assignment: CDR1 SGHRS and CDR2 YFSETQ. CDR3 length: 16 amino acids. The CDR3 is CASSLKASGGTGELFF. As DNA, the CDR3 is TGCGCCAGCAGCTTAAAGGCTAGCGGGGGCACCGGGGAGCTGTTTTTT.

J is TRBJ2-3 and V is TRBV6-6; TRBD1 or TRBD2 may be the D gene (6 bases each). There are 16 residues in the CDR3. CDR1 is MNHNY, CDR2 SVGAGI, per germline (reference sequence). V was shortened by 4 bases and J by 1 base, with 15 bases between the two germline ends. CDR3 sequence reads: CASSSEGGLRTDTQYF. In DNA form, the CDR3 reads TGTGCCAGCAGTTCCGAGGGGGGTTTGCGCACAGATACGCAGTATTTT.

In its sample, this clone was seen a few times. CDR3 nucleotide sequence: TGTGCCACCAGCAGAGAAGACAGGGTTCTCTGTGGCTACACCTTC. This gives the protein CATSREDRVLCGYTF. The chain is built from TRBV15 and TRBJ1-2; 7 bases agree with TRBD1. Germline V lookup: CDR1 LNHNV, CDR2 YYDKDF (reference sequence). The junction had 8 bases not matched to a gene; V was cut back by 0 bases and J by 7 bases. The CDR3 runs to 15 residues.

In DNA form, the CDR3 reads TGTGCCAGTAGTCATAGACAGTACAATGAGCAGTTCTTC. It encodes CASSHRQYNEQFF. This sequence joins TRBV19 and TRBJ2-1; tentatively, D is TRBD1 (5 bases). V dropped 5 bases and J dropped 4 bases, with 9 bases sitting between them. Per germline, CDR1 LNHDA and CDR2 SQIVND (reference sequence). This CDR3 has 13 amino acids.

The CDR3: CASSLEGAFEKLFF. DNA of the CDR3: TGTGCCAGCAGCTTGGAGGGGGCATTTGAAAAACTGTTTTTT. V usage is TRBV7-2 and J usage is TRBJ1-4; 7 positions match TRBD1. This CDR3 comprises 14 residues. Germline values: CDR1 SGHTA, CDR2 FQGNSA. With V trimmed by 3 bases and J by 7 bases, 5 bases remained unmatched.

V usage is TRBV7-2 and J usage is TRBJ1-2, with D tentatively TRBD1 (6 bases). CDR1 and CDR2 from the germline V gene are SGHTA and FQGNSA. The CDR3 consists of 14 residues. Trimming removed 0 bases from V and 8 bases from J, with 13 bases in between. CDR3 amino acids: CASSLATQGTGYTF. The CDR3 DNA reads as TGTGCCAGCAGCTTAGCAACACAGGGAACGGGCTACACCTTC.

V gene TRBV29-1 combines with J gene TRBJ2-1, with D maybe TRBD2 (6 bases). Germline V gene lookup returns CDR1 SQVTM and CDR2 ANQGSEA. Trimming left V 4 bases short and J 0 bases short, with 16 bases between. The CDR3 consists of 16 residues. In nucleotides, the CDR3 is TGCAGCGTTGGAGATAGGGACTTAAGCTCCTACAATGAGCAGTTCTTC. It specifies CSVGDRDLSSYNEQFF.

The CDR3 spells CASSLPGTSGRSEQFF. CDR3 DNA sequence: TGTGCCAGCAGCCTCCCGGGGACTAGCGGGAGGAGTGAGCAGTTCTTC. The chain couples TRBV13 to TRBJ2-1; 15 bases are shared with TRBD2. The CDR3 totals 16 residues. V dropped 5 bases and J dropped 9; count of bases not matched to a gene: 8. Germline V gene lookup returns CDR1 PRHDT and CDR2 FYEKMQ (reference sequence). Variable domain in full (rest from reference TRBV13 and TRBJ2-1): AAGVIQSPRHLIKEKRETATLKCYPIPRHDTVYWYQQGPGQDPQFLISFYEKMQSDKGSIPDRFSAQQFSDYHSELNMSSLELGDSALYFCASSLPGTSGRSEQFFGPGTRLTVL.

The chain carries TRBV30 and TRBJ1-3, with 7 bases aligning to TRBD1. Trimming removed 5 bases from V and 7 bases from J; junction bases left unmatched: 8. This CDR3 is built from 13 residues. Germline loops: CDR1 GTSNPN, CDR2 SVGIG (reference sequence). In nucleotides, the CDR3 is TGTGCCTGGTCCCCGGGACAGCGGAACACCATATATTTT. This sequence encodes CAWSPGQRNTIYF.

The V and J genes are TRBV18 and TRBJ2-3, with 10 bases that match TRBD2. The CDR3 is made up of 16 amino acids. Germline V gene data show CDR1 as KGHSH and CDR2 as LQKENI. With 0 bases clipped from V and 0 bases from J, the junction kept 0 bases outside the gene matches. The CDR3 here is CASSPPGLASTDTQYF. The CDR3, as DNA: TGTGCCAGCTCACCACCGGGACTAGCGAGCACAGATACGCAGTATTTT.

The chain employs TRBV18 and TRBJ1-4, with D perhaps TRBD1 (5 bases). Trimming took off 3 bases at V and 14 bases at J, with 10 bases between the two ends. This CDR3 contains 11 residues. CDR1 and CDR2 (germline): KGHSH, LQKENI. The CDR3 is CASSPPGPLFF. The CDR3 nucleotides read TGTGCCAGCTCACCCCCGGGACCTCTGTTTTTT.

The rearrangement joins TRBV7-9 to TRBJ2-7, with TRBD2 identical over 11 bases. The germline V gene has CDR1 SEHNR and CDR2 FQNEAQ (reference sequence). The V and J ends lost 3 bases and 2 bases, in that order; junction bases with no gene match: 0. CDR3 length equals 14 residues. CDR3 amino acids: CASSLGLAAYEQYF. In nucleotides, the CDR3 is TGTGCCAGCAGCTTGGGACTAGCGGCCTACGAGCAGTACTTC.

The chain links TRBV18 to TRBJ1-2; 8 bases map to TRBD1. This CDR3 is 14 amino acids long. V was clipped by 8 bases and J by 2 bases; unmatched bases: 7. In germline, CDR1 is KGHSH, CDR2 LQKENI. The DNA for the CDR3 is TGTGCCAGCCGATCGGGACAGGAGAACTATGGCTACACCTTC. Its translation is CASRSGQENYGYTF. The complete variable domain, with remaining parts taken from reference TRBV18 and TRBJ1-2, reads NAGVMQNPRHLVRRRGQEARLRCSPMKGHSHVYWYRQLPEEGLKFMVYLQKENIIDESGMPKERFSAEFPKEGPSILRIQQVVRGDSAAYFCASRSGQENYGYTFGSGTRLTVV.

V and J are TRBV6-5 and TRBJ1-2, with 7 bases that match TRBD1. The CDR3 is 15 residues long. The germline V gene encodes CDR1 MNHEY and CDR2 SVGAGI. The V segment lost 6 bases and the J segment 7 bases; nucleotides outside the gene matches: 14. DNA of the CDR3: TGTGCCAGCAGCTCCCCGCGAGGGGGCGTCTCTGGCTACACCTTC. Its translation is CASSSPRGGVSGYTF.

V is TRBV6-5 and J is TRBJ2-7; D is perhaps TRBD1 (5 bases). The CDR3 loop spans 14 amino acids. Deletions cut 6 bases from V and 1 base from J, with 13 bases between. The germline gives CDR1 MNHEY, CDR2 SVGAGI. The CDR3 coding sequence is TGTGCCAGCAGAAGACAGTCCCCTTCCTACGAGCAGTACTTC. Protein sequence: CASRRQSPSYEQYF.

The CDR3 DNA reads TGTGCCAGCAGCTTAATGCGCGAGTTTTGGGTGAACACTGAAGCTTTCTTT. Translating it yields CASSLMREFWVNTEAFF. V usage is TRBV7-3 and J usage is TRBJ1-1, with no clear D. CDR3 length: 17 amino acids. The germline gives CDR1 SGHTA, CDR2 FQGTGA. V was trimmed by 1 base and J by 0 bases, leaving 15 bases between them.

CDR3 coding DNA: TGTGCCAGCAGCCAAGATTCGGGACAGGGTGAAAAACTGTTTTTT. This encodes CASSQDSGQGEKLFF. The V call is TRBV4-2, the J call TRBJ1-4, with 9 positions matching TRBD1. This CDR3 is built from 15 residues. Trimming cost V 0 bases and J 7 bases; bases outside gene matches: 3. The germline CDR1 and CDR2 sequences are LGHNA and YNFKEQ.

This clone turned up a few times. The chain joins TRBV18 to TRBJ2-1; TRBD1 is a possible D gene (6 bases). Trimming took 3 bases from V and 7 from J, leaving 10 bases between them. Germline V gene lookup returns CDR1 KGHSH and CDR2 LQKENI. The CDR3 is 13 residues long. Written as DNA, the CDR3 is TGTGCCAGCTCACCCCGAGGGGGAAATGAGCAGTTCTTC. Its protein product is CASSPRGGNEQFF.

Of note for this clone: The sample holds other DNA sequences that translate to the same CDR3. This chain connects TRBV27 to TRBJ2-7; D not resolved. Germline V gives CDR1 MNHEY, CDR2 SMNVEV (reference sequence). The CDR3 extends over 11 amino acids. V shed 4 bases and J shed 3 bases, with 4 bases lying between them. The CDR3 coding sequence is TGTGCCAGCAGTTCTTACTACGAGCAGTACTTC. This encodes CASSSYYEQYF.

This chain uses TRBV7-6 with TRBJ1-1; D not certain. The CDR3 totals 14 residues. Trimming shortened V by 0 bases and J by 4 bases, and 9 bases separated the two germline ends. Germline CDR1 SGHVS, CDR2 FNYEAQ. CDR3 in amino acids: CASSLAVVGTEAFF. CDR3 in DNA: TGTGCCAGCAGCTTAGCTGTAGTGGGCACTGAAGCTTTCTTT. Variable domain in full (rest from reference TRBV7-6 and TRBJ1-1): GAGVSQSPRYKVTKRGQDVALRCDPISGHVSLYWYRQALGQGPEFLTYFNYEAQQDKSGLPNDRFSAERPEGSISTLTIQRTEQRDSAMYRCASSLAVVGTEAFFGQGTRLTVV.

The J gene is TRBJ1-6, the V gene TRBV6-5; no clear D gene. Germline-derived CDR1 and CDR2 are MNHEY and SVGAGI. The V end was cut by 4 bases, the J end by 0 bases, with 7 bases between. The CDR3 contains 15 residues. The CDR3 DNA reads as TGTGCCAGCAGTTTCCGGAGCTCCTATAATTCACCCCTCCACTTT. Its translation: CASSFRSSYNSPLHF.

This clone has a single count. The rearrangement uses TRBV9 and TRBJ1-6; D unresolved. The V gene lost 4 bases and the J gene lost 7 bases, with 18 bases spanning the gap. Germline assignment: CDR1 SGDLS and CDR2 YYNGEE. The CDR3 covers 16 residues. CDR3 region: CASSQGPPNTNSPLHF. DNA for the CDR3: TGTGCCAGCAGCCAAGGGCCACCCAACACCAATTCACCCCTCCACTTT. Together with reference TRBV9 and TRBJ1-6, the CDR3 gives the full variable domain: DSGVTQTPKHLITATGQRVTLRCSPRSGDLSVYWYQQSLDQGLQFLIQYYNGEERAKGNILERFSAQQFPDLHSELNLSSLELGDSALYFCASSQGPPNTNSPLHFGNGTRLTVT.

The chain links TRBV5-1 to TRBJ2-3; no firm D call. Germline V gene lookup returns CDR1 SGHRS and CDR2 YFSETQ. This CDR3 contains 16 residues. Trimming stripped 2 bases from V and 3 bases from J, with 16 bases between. CDR3 in DNA: TGCGCCAGCAGCTTAATGGACGGCCTATCAACAGATACGCAGTATTTT. This codes for CASSLMDGLSTDTQYF. The whole variable domain, remainder taken from reference TRBV5-1 and TRBJ2-3, is KAGVTQTPRYLIKTRGQQVTLSCSPISGHRSVSWYQQTPGQGLQFLFEYFSETQRNKGNFPGRFSGRQFSNSRSEMNVSTLELGDSALYLCASSLMDGLSTDTQYFGPGTRLTVL.

The chain joins TRBV19 to TRBJ1-6; D is perhaps TRBD1 (5 bases). Germline CDR1 LNHDA, CDR2 SQIVND (reference sequence). V was pared by 1 base and J by 12 bases, with 19 bases between. This CDR3 spans 16 amino acids. CDR3 loop: CASSIGLTDNPKPLHF. CDR3 in DNA: TGTGCCAGTAGTATAGGGTTGACGGACAACCCGAAACCCCTCCACTTT.

The genes are TRBV30 and TRBJ2-3; TRBD2 matches at 11 bases. The J segment lost 0 bases and the V segment lost 2 bases, leaving 7 bases of the junction unmatched. The CDR3 has 17 residues. Germline CDR1 and CDR2: GTSNPN and SVGIG (reference sequence). This CDR3 is CAWSFLAGGYSTDTQYF. Here the CDR3 DNA reads TGTGCCTGGAGTTTTCTAGCGGGGGGTTATAGCACAGATACGCAGTATTTT.

The chain joins TRBV5-1 to TRBJ1-6; unclear D gene. The germline CDR1 and CDR2 sequences are SGHRS and YFSETQ. Trimming removed 0 bases at V and 13 bases at J, with 8 bases between. This CDR3 spans 12 amino acids. CDR3 in DNA: TGCGCCAGCAGCTTGGAGGCTGGTCCCCTCCACTTT. It is translated as CASSLEAGPLHF. The full variable domain, in which reference TRBV5-1 and TRBJ1-6 provide the parts outside the CDR3, is KAGVTQTPRYLIKTRGQQVTLSCSPISGHRSVSWYQQTPGQGLQFLFEYFSETQRNKGNFPGRFSGRQFSNSRSEMNVSTLELGDSALYLCASSLEAGPLHFGNGTRLTVT.